One sample yielded the 8 T cell receptor beta chains listed below, sequenced in a study of OX40 agonist ivuxolimab in advanced cancers. Only in-frame clones appear in the TCRdb table, and some are missing; sequencing was by immunoSEQ multiplex PCR. The sample has over 100,000 clones; 85% to 95% are singletons. The sample consisted of CD4+ or CD8+ T cells sorted from blood, taken in a trial of the OX40 agonist ivuxolimab. The receptor set was obtained from an adult with an advanced solid tumor such as melanoma, head and neck, liver or kidney cancer.

This clone was counted only a few times. The chain employs TRBV29-1 and TRBJ1-5; 9 positions agree with TRBD1. The germline V gene has CDR1 SQVTM and CDR2 ANQGSEA. Trimming took 7 bases from V and 3 from J; bases not matched to a gene: 4. The CDR3 is 13 amino acids. The CDR3 protein is CSARDRVNQPQHF. The CDR3 DNA reads as TGCAGCGCCAGGGACAGGGTCAATCAGCCCCAGCATTTT.

This chain uses TRBV30 with TRBJ1-5; the match to TRBD1 covers 12 bases. The junction had 1 base not matched to a gene; V was cut back by 5 bases and J by 5 bases. The germline V gene encodes CDR1 GTSNPN and CDR2 SVGIG (reference sequence). This CDR3 is 13 amino acids long. CDR3 bases: TGTGCCTGGGGGGACAGGGGGCATCAGCCCCAGCATTTT. Amino acids: CAWGDRGHQPQHF.

This rearrangement joins TRBV21-1 to TRBJ2-1; TRBD2, the D gene given by the table, was not confirmed from the DNA. TRBV21-1 represents a pseudogene. The CDR3 consists of 18 residues. The CDR3 DNA sequence: TGTGCCAGCAGCAGTCTATTGGGACTACCTAGAAGGGGCAATGAGCAGTTCTTC. Protein: CASSSLLGLPRRGNEQFF.

This chain links TRBV5-4 with TRBJ2-3; D remains ambiguous. Per germline, CDR1 SGHNT and CDR2 YYREEE (reference sequence). The germline V and J ends were trimmed by 0 bases and 2 bases, with 4 bases remaining between them. This CDR3 comprises 13 residues. The CDR3 loop is CASSLDNTDTQYF. CDR3 DNA: TGTGCCAGCAGCTTGGACAACACAGATACGCAGTATTTT.

This clone was seen once. The J gene is TRBJ1-1, the V gene TRBV30; D is undetermined. V dropped 4 bases and J dropped 0 bases, with 9 bases sitting between them. The CDR3 sequence is 13 residues long. Germline values: CDR1 GTSNPN, CDR2 SVGIG (reference sequence). CDR3 DNA sequence: TGTGCCTGGACCCGGACGGTGAACACTGAAGCTTTCTTT. It is translated as CAWTRTVNTEAFF. Looking up the rest from reference TRBV30 and TRBJ1-1 gives the full variable domain: SQTIHQWPATLVQPVGSPLSLECTVEGTSNPNLYWYRQAAGRGLQLLFYSVGIGQISSEVPQNLSASRPQDRQFILSSKKLLLSDSGFYLCAWTRTVNTEAFFGQGTRLTVV.

The chain recombines TRBV19 with TRBJ2-3, with a weak D call TRBD2 (6 bases). Trimming took off 3 bases at V and 0 bases at J, with 13 bases between the two ends. From germline, CDR1 is LNHDA and CDR2 SQIVND (reference sequence). CDR3 size: 16 residues. This CDR3 reads CASSMVRGSSTDTQYF. The DNA for the CDR3 is TGTGCCAGTAGTATGGTTCGGGGGTCAAGCACAGATACGCAGTATTTT.

V gene TRBV7-2 combines with J gene TRBJ1-1; D is ambiguous. Looked up from germline, CDR1 is SGHTA and CDR2 is FQGNSA. There are 13 residues in the CDR3. Trimming removed 0 bases from V and 2 bases from J, with 4 bases in between. The CDR3 protein is CASSLAPNTEAFF. CDR3 in DNA: TGTGCCAGCAGCTTAGCACCTAACACTGAAGCTTTCTTT.

The chain is built from TRBV19 and TRBJ2-1; TRBD1 agrees at 10 bases. J lost 5 bases, V lost 6 bases, and 7 bases had no gene match. Germline V lookup: CDR1 LNHDA, CDR2 SQIVND (reference sequence). This CDR3 contains 15 residues. The CDR3 spells CASSALDRGNNEQFF. The CDR3 DNA reads as TGTGCCAGTAGCGCCCTGGACAGGGGGAACAATGAGCAGTTCTTC.